This entry lists 30 T cell receptor beta chains sequenced from one sample in a study of blood T cells in healthy people across ages. Through a sample-barcoded 5' primer and a J-beta primer mix, a second PCR was run for roughly 6 to 11 cycles. TCRdb passed the 5' RACE reads through MiXCR, listing each CDR3 protein once. This sample has about 1.6 million distinct CDR3 sequences, with about 32% found just once. The sample was blood. Receptors were obtained from a woman aged 25 to 45 in good health.

The rearrangement links TRBV5-5 to TRBJ2-2, with D hard to call. Germline-derived CDR1 and CDR2 are SGHKS and YYEKEE (reference sequence). The V gene lost 4 bases and the J gene lost 1 base, with 11 bases spanning the gap. CDR3 length: 15 residues. This CDR3 is CASSLGRKNTGELFF. The CDR3, as DNA: TGTGCCAGCAGCCTAGGACGGAAGAACACCGGGGAGCTGTTTTTT.

This chain links TRBV7-2 with TRBJ2-1; TRBD2 matches 8 bases. The CDR3 contains 12 residues. Germline V gene sequence: CDR1 SGHTA, CDR2 FQGNSA. With 5 bases clipped from V and 15 bases from J, the junction kept 9 bases outside the gene matches. The CDR3 protein is CASSARRGDRFF. The CDR3 DNA reads TGTGCCAGCAGCGCCCGGCGGGGGGATCGGTTCTTC.

V gene TRBV30 combines with J gene TRBJ2-3; 7 positions agree with TRBD2. This CDR3 region has 15 residues. J lost 4 bases, V lost 0 bases, and 7 bases had no gene match. The germline CDR1 and CDR2 sequences are GTSNPN and SVGIG (reference sequence). As DNA, the CDR3 is TGTGCCTGGAGTGTACTGGGGGGGAGTTCAGATACGCAGTATTTT. Its translation is CAWSVLGGSSDTQYF.

Concerning this clonotype itself: A single base separates this from a much larger clone, so it may be a read error. J is TRBJ2-7 and V is TRBV5-1, with D unresolved. Germline assignment: CDR1 SGHRS and CDR2 YFSETQ. CDR3 length: 13 residues. The CDR3 DNA sequence: TGCGCCGGCAGCTTGGATTACTCCTACGAGCAGTACTTC. Translated, it gives CAGSLDYSYEQYF.

The rearrangement joins TRBV7-8 to TRBJ1-5; D might be TRBD1 (5 bases). Germline values: CDR1 SGHVS, CDR2 FQNEAQ. The length of the CDR3 is 16 residues. The V end was cut by 0 bases, the J end by 5 bases, with 14 bases between. The CDR3 protein is CASSLASQGRHQPQHF. The CDR3 coding sequence is TGTGCCAGCAGCTTAGCGAGTCAGGGTCGTCATCAGCCCCAGCATTTT.

Only a few counts were recorded for this clonotype. The genes are TRBV20-1 and TRBJ2-7; tentatively, D is TRBD1 (5 bases). V lost 0 bases and J lost 6, with 15 bases in between. This CDR3 comprises 14 residues. Germline V lookup: CDR1 DFQATT, CDR2 SNEGSKA (reference sequence). The CDR3 DNA reads TGCAGTGCTAGAGACCCTTTTGGTGGGGCCGAGCAGTACTTC. Residues: CSARDPFGGAEQYF.

This chain connects TRBV6-1 to TRBJ1-5; D is uncertain. V was cut by 8 bases and J by 2 bases, with 10 bases left in between. The length of the CDR3 is 13 residues. Germline assignment: CDR1 MNHNS and CDR2 SASEGT. The CDR3 spells CASLGTGNQPQHF. In DNA, the CDR3 is TGTGCCAGCCTGGGAACTGGCAATCAGCCCCAGCATTTT.

This clonotype was seen only a few times. The junction shows a germline mismatch at one end, possibly a read error. The chain joins TRBV4-1 to TRBJ1-3, with D perhaps TRBD1 (5 bases). The CDR3 consists of 15 residues. CDR1 is MGHRA, CDR2 YSYEKL, per germline. CDR3 in DNA: TGCGCCAGCAGCCTAGCGACGGGGGATAGGAACACCGTATATTTT. Amino acid sequence: CASSLATGDRNTVYF.

The chain couples TRBV29-1 to TRBJ1-4; D possibly corresponds to TRBD1 (5 bases). The CDR3 runs 14 residues. CDR1 SQVTM and CDR2 ANQGSEA come from the germline V gene. The V and J ends lost 4 bases and 5 bases respectively, with 14 bases between them. The CDR3 DNA sequence: TGCAGCGTTGGATCCGGGACCCGCAATGAAAAACTGTTTTTT. Translated: CSVGSGTRNEKLFF.

This chain links TRBV20-1 with TRBJ2-3; perhaps TRBD2 as D (5 bases). From germline, CDR1 is DFQATT and CDR2 SNEGSKA (reference sequence). The CDR3 contains 15 residues. Deletions cut 0 bases from V and 6 bases from J, with 16 bases between. CDR3 residues: CSARDRLSGLDTQYF. DNA of the CDR3: TGCAGTGCTAGAGATCGGTTGAGCGGATTGGATACGCAGTATTTT.

Only a few counts were recorded for this clonotype. The J gene is TRBJ2-7, the V gene TRBV28; D not resolved. CDR1 is MDHEN and CDR2 is SYDVKM in the germline V gene. V was cut by 8 bases and J by 1 base, with 9 bases left in between. The CDR3 runs to 12 residues. In nucleotides, the CDR3 is TGTGCCAGCGGATTGGCATCCTACGAGCAGTACTTC. This sequence encodes CASGLASYEQYF.

This clonotype was seen only a few times. The rearrangement links TRBV11-2 to TRBJ2-7; D call uncertain. CDR1 and CDR2 from the germline V gene are SGHAT and FQNNGV. The CDR3 has 13 residues. Between the trimmed V and J ends, which lost 4 bases and 4 bases, there was a span of 11 bases. This CDR3 reads CASSSRTFYEQYF. The CDR3 DNA reads TGTGCCAGCAGCTCGAGGACCTTTTACGAGCAGTACTTC.

This clonotype appeared a few times. The genes are TRBV7-3 and TRBJ2-1; TRBD2 matches at 8 bases. The CDR3 covers 14 residues. The V and J ends lost 5 bases and 7 bases, in that order; junction bases with no gene match: 7. Per germline, CDR1 SGHTA and CDR2 FQGTGA. The CDR3 spells CASSSGGPPNEQFF. The CDR3 DNA reads TGTGCCAGCAGCAGCGGGGGACCCCCAAATGAGCAGTTCTTC.

This sequence joins TRBV28 and TRBJ1-5; D may be TRBD1 (5 bases). Trimming shortened V by 1 base and J by 0 bases, and 7 bases separated the two germline ends. The length of the CDR3 is 15 residues. In germline, CDR1 is MDHEN, CDR2 SYDVKM. For the CDR3, the DNA is TGTGCCAGCAGTTTATCTGACAGTAGCAATCAGCCCCAGCATTTT. It translates to CASSLSDSSNQPQHF.

This clonotype was seen only a few times. This sequence joins TRBV10-3 and TRBJ2-5, with D possibly called TRBD1 or TRBD2 (5 bases each). The CDR3 sequence is 15 residues long. Trimming removed 5 bases from V and 1 base from J, with 14 bases in between. CDR1 ENHRY and CDR2 SYGVKD come from the germline V gene. The CDR3 region is CAISPGLSVQETQYF. CDR3 bases: TGTGCCATCAGTCCGGGGCTCTCTGTCCAAGAGACCCAGTACTTC.

Only a few counts were recorded for this clonotype. The rearrangement links TRBV27 to TRBJ2-7; possible D gene TRBD2, 6 bases. Trimming pared 8 bases from V and 0 bases from J, leaving 17 bases between. CDR3 length: 15 residues. CDR1 and CDR2 from the germline V gene are MNHEY and SMNVEV (reference sequence). Written as DNA, the CDR3 is TGTGCCAGCCGGAAGGCTGGAGGGAGCTCCTACGAGCAGTACTTC. Its translation: CASRKAGGSSYEQYF.

This clonotype was recorded a few times. This chain uses TRBV29-1 with TRBJ2-1, with D unresolved. Trimming removed 5 bases from V and 9 bases from J, with 11 bases in between. Germline assignment: CDR1 SQVTM and CDR2 ANQGSEA. This CDR3 has 11 amino acids. CDR3 region: CSVTGRVEQFF. The CDR3 DNA is TGCAGCGTTACTGGACGGGTTGAGCAGTTCTTC.

This clonotype has more than one count but fewer than ten. V is TRBV25-1 and J is TRBJ2-1, with no clear D. V lost 0 bases and J lost 0, with 12 bases in between. The V gene's germline CDR1 is MGHDK and CDR2 SYGVNS. The CDR3 covers 17 residues. In DNA form, the CDR3 reads TGTGCCAGCAGTGAATATAGGACCTCAAGCTCCTACAATGAGCAGTTCTTC. It encodes CASSEYRTSSSYNEQFF.

For the CDR3, the DNA is TGCGCCAGCAGCCAAGCTGGGAACGGAGGTAACGAGCAGTACTTC. Translated, it gives CASSQAGNGGNEQYF. The rearrangement links TRBV4-1 to TRBJ2-7; perhaps TRBD2 as D (5 bases). Germline CDR1 MGHRA, CDR2 YSYEKL. The CDR3 is made up of 15 amino acids. Trimming took off 1 base at V and 5 bases at J, with 15 bases between the two ends.

This clonotype appeared a few times. J is TRBJ2-6 and V is TRBV6-1, with D hard to call. V was pared by 4 bases and J by 0 bases, with 7 bases between. This CDR3 has 15 amino acids. The germline gives CDR1 MNHNS, CDR2 SASEGT. The CDR3 loop reads CASSAPSSGANVLTF. The CDR3 nucleotides are TGTGCCAGCAGTGCGCCGAGCTCTGGGGCCAACGTCCTGACTTTC.

The chain uses TRBV6-1 and TRBJ1-6, with D hard to call. The V end was cut by 10 bases, the J end by 8 bases, with 12 bases between. The CDR3 is 12 amino acids. Germline lookup yields CDR1 MNHNS and CDR2 SASEGT. This CDR3 reads CANTTRYSPLHF. The CDR3 DNA follows: TGTGCCAACACGACTCGGTATTCACCCCTCCACTTT.

This clonotype was observed a few times. The V and J genes are TRBV20-1 and TRBJ1-1, with D possibly TRBD1 on 5 matching bases. The CDR3 extends over 14 amino acids. CDR1 is DFQATT and CDR2 is SNEGSKA in the germline V gene (reference sequence). V was shortened by 2 bases and J by 5 bases, with 15 bases between the two germline ends. DNA of the CDR3: TGCAGTGCTAGACTTTCAGGGTCTGTAACTGAAGCTTTCTTT. Translating it yields CSARLSGSVTEAFF.

This clonotype came up a few times. V gene TRBV6-5 combines with J gene TRBJ2-1, with D unclear. Trimming left V 6 bases short and J 9 bases short, with 21 bases between. The CDR3 runs 15 residues. CDR1 is MNHEY, CDR2 SVGAGI, per germline. This CDR3 reads CASRIMGISRSEQFF. The CDR3 nucleotides read TGTGCCAGCAGGATAATGGGGATCAGTCGGAGTGAGCAGTTCTTC.

This rearrangement joins TRBV6-1 to TRBJ2-1, with TRBD2 matching over 11 bases. Germline CDR1 and CDR2: MNHNS and SASEGT. The ends lost 4 bases at V and 5 bases at J; junction bases unmatched: 7. This CDR3 has 16 residues. The CDR3 nucleotides are TGTGCCAGCAGTGTGCTAGCGGGGGGCCGAAACAATGAGCAGTTCTTC. It encodes CASSVLAGGRNNEQFF.

The V and J genes are TRBV5-1 and TRBJ1-1; no firm D call. The CDR3 contains 11 residues. V lost 5 bases, J lost 6 bases, and 8 bases lay in between. Germline V gene sequence: CDR1 SGHRS, CDR2 YFSETQ. The CDR3 nucleotides read TGCGCCAGCAGGTTGCGAGCTGAAGCTTTCTTT. Protein: CASRLRAEAFF.

V and J are TRBV28 and TRBJ2-3, with 10 bases identical to TRBD2. Germline V lookup: CDR1 MDHEN, CDR2 SYDVKM. V was pared by 5 bases and J by 5 bases, with 10 bases of the junction left unmatched. The length of the CDR3 is 16 residues. CDR3 in DNA: TGTGCCAGCAGTACCCTCTTAGCGGGAGGTATAGATACGCAGTATTTT. It encodes CASSTLLAGGIDTQYF.

The chain joins TRBV29-1 to TRBJ2-4; a possible D gene is TRBD1 (6 bases). TRBJ2-7 matches the DNA end more closely, so the J call is doubtful. Germline V CDR1 and CDR2: SQVTM, ANQGSEA. There are 14 residues in the CDR3. The CDR3 region has the DNA TGCAGCGCTCACTCTGCCGAGGGGGCCTACGAGCAGTACTTC. Translation gives CSAHSAEGAYEQYF.

This clonotype was counted between two and nine times. CDR3 sequence: CSARVAGASDTQYF. The CDR3, as DNA: TGCAGTGCTAGAGTTGCGGGAGCTTCAGATACGCAGTATTTT. The J gene is TRBJ2-3, the V gene TRBV20-1, with 7 bases fitting TRBD2. The germline CDR1 and CDR2 sequences are DFQATT and SNEGSKA (reference sequence). V gave up 1 base and J gave up 4 bases; unmatched junction bases: 5. The CDR3 contains 14 residues.

This clonotype came up many times. This chain uses TRBV4-1 with TRBJ2-1; D not resolved. Trimming left V 0 bases short and J 5 bases short, with 5 bases between. The CDR3 has 13 residues. Per the germline V gene, CDR1 is MGHRA and CDR2 is YSYEKL. CDR3 nucleotide sequence: TGCGCCAGCAGCCAAGACTCTGACAATGAGCAGTTCTTC. This encodes CASSQDSDNEQFF.

The rearrangement links TRBV9 to TRBJ2-5, with TRBD2 matching over 13 bases. V lost 4 bases and J lost 4; bases outside the gene matches: 10. The CDR3 has 17 amino acids. CDR1 and CDR2 from the germline V gene are SGDLS and YYNGEE. The CDR3 reads CASSPGLAGRGRETQYF. CDR3 bases: TGTGCCAGCAGCCCGGGACTAGCGGGGAGGGGGCGAGAGACCCAGTACTTC.